The entry below describes one TCR beta chain. Its target is not known. The study enrolled ophthalmopathy donors with moderate-to-severe activity, CAS ≥3, NOSPECS ≥4 and duration under 3 months. Diagnoses were established from clinical symptoms, serum thyroxine, TRAb, thyroid ultrasound and orbital computed tomography. The data were taken from a study of Graves' ophthalmopathy and Graves' hyperthyroidism. Points from the study as a whole: For separating ophthalmopathy from stable hyperthyroidism, a 13-signature model gave approximately 90% sensitivity and 65% to 82% specificity.

CDR1 is MNHNS, CDR2 SASEGT, per germline. The CDR3 has 18 amino acids. V dropped 2 bases and J dropped 2 bases, with 22 bases sitting between them. Amplified material comprised TCR beta CDR3 regions derived from RNA transcripts. First-round RT-PCR employed HTBI primers, with a second-round multiplex PCR after it. TCRdb reprocessed the multiplex PCR reads via MiXCR and lists one record per CDR3 protein. The sample has 200,000 to 250,000 distinct CDR3 sequences, about 22% seen once. The sequencing input was peripheral blood. The source is a woman in her forties or fifties with Graves' ophthalmopathy. V gene TRBV6-1 combines with J gene TRBJ2-7; D perhaps matches TRBD1 (7 bases). The CDR3 here is CASSELRGTGDLAYEQYF. The DNA for the CDR3 is TGTGCCAGCAGTGAACTGCGGGGCACAGGGGATCTCGCCTACGAGCAGTACTTC.